These 31 T cell receptor beta chains came from one sample sequenced in a study of early T cells in non-severe SARS-CoV-2 infection. TCRdb called the 5' RACE reads again in MiXCR, with one record for every CDR3 protein. The table records some 100,000 distinct CDR3 sequences, roughly 14% of them present only once. Sequences were obtained from whole blood. The receptors originated from an adult who was a healthcare worker with PCR-confirmed SARS-CoV-2 infection or an uninfected control (not recorded which).

The chain combines TRBV3-1 with TRBJ1-1; no clear D gene. The CDR3 has 14 amino acids. V lost 1 base and J lost 4, with 10 bases in between. Germline V lookup: CDR1 LGHDT, CDR2 YNNKEL (reference sequence). Written as DNA, the CDR3 is TGTGCCAGCAGCCAAGTTGAAGGTCGCACTGAAGCTTTCTTT. Its translation is CASSQVEGRTEAFF.

This clonotype was picked up a small number of times. This chain connects TRBV29-1 to TRBJ2-7, with 9 bases identical to TRBD1. J was trimmed by 2 bases and V by 3 bases; bases with no gene match: 8. The length of the CDR3 is 15 residues. Germline CDR1 and CDR2: SQVTM and ANQGSEA. Here the CDR3 reads CSVDLDRGKPYEQYV. The CDR3 coding sequence is TGCAGCGTTGACTTGGACAGGGGAAAGCCCTACGAGCAGTACGTC.

This clonotype was counted only a few times. This chain uses TRBV20-1 with TRBJ2-1; TRBD2 matches at 13 bases. The CDR3 runs to 15 residues. Germline CDR1 and CDR2: DFQATT and SNEGSKA (reference sequence). J was trimmed by 7 bases and V by 0 bases; bases with no gene match: 3. The CDR3 region has the DNA TGCAGTGCTAGAGAGAGGACTAGCGGGGGAAATGAGCAGTTCTTC. Translated: CSARERTSGGNEQFF.

The table lists this clonotype with a few counts. V and J are TRBV12-3 or TRBV12-4 and TRBJ1-1; the D is unclear. V was trimmed by 3 bases and J by 1 base, leaving 9 bases between them. The CDR3 loop spans 14 amino acids. In nucleotides, the CDR3 is TGTGCCAGCAGTTTGGTAAGAAGGAACACTGAAGCTTTCTTT. Translated, it gives CASSLVRRNTEAFF.

The V call is TRBV7-9, the J call TRBJ2-1; no definite D call. CDR3 size: 12 residues. Germline assignment: CDR1 SEHNR and CDR2 FQNEAQ (reference sequence). V was trimmed by 5 bases and J by 7 bases, leaving 9 bases between them. The CDR3 region has the DNA TGTGCCAGCAGCCTATACGGTAATGAGCAGTTCTTC. This encodes CASSLYGNEQFF.

The V and J genes are TRBV28 and TRBJ2-7; D is perhaps TRBD1 or TRBD2 (5 bases each). The V end lost 2 bases, the J end lost 6 bases, and 17 bases lay between the germline ends. The CDR3 covers 15 residues. Germline V gene data show CDR1 as MDHEN and CDR2 as SYDVKM. CDR3 in amino acids: CASSLGGSRFSEQYV. The CDR3, as DNA: TGTGCCAGCAGTTTAGGGGGTTCCCGCTTTTCCGAGCAGTACGTC.

This clonotype was seen a few times. V gene TRBV4-1 combines with J gene TRBJ2-5; 11 bases map to TRBD2. The trim removed 0 bases at V and 11 bases at J, leaving 11 bases unmatched. Per germline, CDR1 MGHRA and CDR2 YSYEKL. The CDR3 is 16 amino acids. Written as DNA, the CDR3 is TGCGCCAGCAGCCAAGATGAGGCTAGCGGGGGGTCCAGGCAGTACTTC. This encodes CASSQDEASGGSRQYF.

The CDR3 spells CASSALAGFNEQFF. For the CDR3, the DNA is TGTGCCAGTAGTGCCCTAGCGGGGTTCAATGAGCAGTTCTTC. The rearrangement uses TRBV19 and TRBJ2-1, with 9 bases lining up with TRBD2. The CDR3 is 14 amino acids. V lost 5 bases to trimming and J lost 6 bases; unmatched junction nucleotides: 5. Germline V CDR1 and CDR2: LNHDA, SQIVND (reference sequence).

The DNA of the CDR3 is TGCAGCGTTGAAGTATTGGGCGGCCTCCAGCATTTT. Residues: CSVEVLGGLQHF. The chain links TRBV29-1 to TRBJ1-5, with unresolved D. V was trimmed by 1 base and J by 12 bases, leaving 13 bases between them. Per germline, CDR1 SQVTM and CDR2 ANQGSEA. The length of the CDR3 is 12 residues.

This clonotype occurred once. The rearrangement uses TRBV3-1 and TRBJ2-7; 7 bases are shared with TRBD1. The CDR3 contains 13 residues. The germline CDR1 and CDR2 sequences are LGHDT and YNNKEL (reference sequence). The ends lost 4 bases at V and 4 bases at J; junction bases unmatched: 4. The CDR3 reads CASSRQGEYEQYV. CDR3 bases: TGTGCCAGCAGCCGTCAGGGGGAATACGAGCAGTACGTC.

This clonotype was detected a few times. The genes are TRBV7-2 and TRBJ1-2, with D hard to call. The CDR3 extends over 16 amino acids. Germline lookup yields CDR1 SGHTA and CDR2 FQGNSA. With 4 bases removed from V and 0 bases from J, the gap between germline ends came to 15 bases. As DNA, the CDR3 is TGTGCCAGCAGCTCGATGTACAGAACCACTAACTATGGCTACACCTTC. Translated, it gives CASSSMYRTTNYGYTF. Full variable domain (rest looked up from reference TRBV7-2 and TRBJ1-2): GAGVSQSPSNKVTEKGKDVELRCDPISGHTALYWYRQSLGQGLEFLIYFQGNSAPDKSGLPSDRFSAERTGGSVSTLTIQRTQQEDSAVYLCASSSMYRTTNYGYTFGSGTRLTVV.

The chain combines TRBV20-1 with TRBJ2-5, with 7 bases identical to TRBD2. This CDR3 is 15 amino acids long. V gave up 0 bases and J gave up 3 bases; unmatched junction bases: 7. CDR1 and CDR2 (germline): DFQATT, SNEGSKA (reference sequence). CDR3 in DNA: TGCAGTGCTAGAGACCCCGGGGAGGGGAAAGAGACCCAGTACTTC. Amino acids: CSARDPGEGKETQYF.

This clonotype was found a few times. The rearrangement joins TRBV29-1 to TRBJ1-4; the D gene is possibly TRBD1 (5 bases). CDR1 and CDR2 (germline): SQVTM, ANQGSEA. The CDR3 has 14 residues. The V end lost 5 bases, the J end lost 7 bases, and 17 bases lay between the germline ends. The CDR3 DNA follows: TGCAGCGTTCACTTGGGGCCGGAGGGTGAAAAACTGTTTTTT. It translates to CSVHLGPEGEKLFF.

This clonotype was counted ten times or more. The chain uses TRBV28 and TRBJ2-5; TRBD2 matches 8 bases. The ends lost 2 bases at V and 2 bases at J; junction bases unmatched: 10. Germline-derived CDR1 and CDR2 are MDHEN and SYDVKM. The CDR3 totals 17 residues. The CDR3: CASSLGILAGRQETQYF. The DNA of the CDR3 is TGTGCCAGCAGTTTAGGGATATTAGCGGGAAGACAAGAGACCCAGTACTTC.

The rearrangement uses TRBV2 and TRBJ2-5; 10 bases are shared with TRBD1. The CDR3 spans 15 residues. Germline assignment: CDR1 SNHLY and CDR2 FYNNEI. The junction had 8 bases not matched to a gene; V was cut back by 6 bases and J by 4 bases. CDR3 DNA sequence: TGTGCCAGCAGGCCCAAGACAGGGGGCACAGAGACCCAGTACTTC. This codes for CASRPKTGGTETQYF.

The rearrangement uses TRBV2 and TRBJ2-2; D gene ambiguous. From germline, CDR1 is SNHLY and CDR2 FYNNEI. There are 16 residues in the CDR3. Trimming took 6 bases from V and 3 from J, leaving 17 bases between them. The CDR3 DNA reads TGTGCCAGCAGGAACTCTCCCGCGCGGCACACCGGGGAGCTGTTTTTT. Amino acid sequence: CASRNSPARHTGELFF.

This clonotype was seen more than once but under ten times. The chain links TRBV3-1 to TRBJ1-1; no definite D call. The V end lost 0 bases, the J end lost 7 bases, and 12 bases lay between the germline ends. This CDR3 is 14 amino acids long. Germline lookup yields CDR1 LGHDT and CDR2 YNNKEL (reference sequence). Here the CDR3 reads CASSQDWRVNEAFF. CDR3 nucleotides: TGTGCCAGCAGCCAAGACTGGAGAGTAAATGAAGCTTTCTTT.

The CDR3 loop is CAIRLRWGITDTQYF. The CDR3 bases are TGTGCCATCAGGCTCCGTTGGGGCATCACAGATACGCAGTATTTT. V gene TRBV10-3 combines with J gene TRBJ2-3; possible D gene TRBD1, 5 bases. Germline V gives CDR1 ENHRY, CDR2 SYGVKD. V dropped 6 bases and J dropped 2 bases, with 15 bases sitting between them. The CDR3 spans 15 residues.

This clonotype has a handful of counts. The rearrangement joins TRBV10-2 to TRBJ2-1, with 7 bases matching TRBD2. The length of the CDR3 is 15 residues. V trimming: 4 bases; J trimming: 4 bases; junction bases outside the gene matches: 7. Germline CDR1 WSHSY, CDR2 SAAADI. CDR3 bases: TGCGCCAGCAGTGGGCAGCGGGGCGTGTACAATGAGCAGTTCTTC. Translating gives CASSGQRGVYNEQFF.

The V call is TRBV29-1, the J call TRBJ2-1, with D possibly matching TRBD1 (5 bases). Germline CDR1 SQVTM, CDR2 ANQGSEA. V was trimmed by 4 bases and J by 0 bases, leaving 7 bases between them. The CDR3 has 13 residues. The CDR3 bases are TGCAGCGTTGGAGACAGCTCCTACAATGAGCAGTTCTTC. Encoded protein: CSVGDSSYNEQFF.

The rearrangement uses TRBV2 and TRBJ2-2; D uncertain. CDR3 length equals 14 residues. Germline-derived CDR1 and CDR2 are SNHLY and FYNNEI. V shed 5 bases and J shed 5 bases, with 12 bases lying between them. The CDR3 reads CASSFETATGELFF. In DNA form, the CDR3 reads TGTGCCAGCAGTTTCGAGACCGCAACCGGGGAGCTGTTTTTT.

This clonotype occurred many times. This sequence joins TRBV19 and TRBJ1-4; D may be TRBD1 (6 bases). The CDR3 length is 16 residues. The germline CDR1 and CDR2 sequences are LNHDA and SQIVND (reference sequence). Trimming left V 5 bases short and J 5 bases short, with 18 bases between. The CDR3 region is CASSPPGGIVNEKLFF. For the CDR3, the DNA is TGTGCCAGTAGTCCACCTGGGGGCATCGTCAATGAAAAACTGTTTTTT.

This clonotype was detected only a few times. The chain couples TRBV20-1 to TRBJ2-7; D gene ambiguous. Trimming took off 5 bases at V and 3 bases at J, with 11 bases between the two ends. Germline V gene data show CDR1 as DFQATT and CDR2 as SNEGSKA (reference sequence). The CDR3 totals 12 residues. CDR3 DNA: TGCAGTGCTGAGAATCTGGACTACGAGCAGTACGTC. Amino acids: CSAENLDYEQYV.

Only a few counts were recorded for this clonotype. The chain is built from TRBV29-1 and TRBJ2-3, with D unclear. This CDR3 region has 13 residues. Germline values: CDR1 SQVTM, CDR2 ANQGSEA. Trimming cost V 1 base and J 4 bases, with 9 bases left between them. CDR3 DNA sequence: TGCAGCGTTGAAGTTTTCGTCCCAGATACGCAGTATTTT. Protein product: CSVEVFVPDTQYF.

In this sample, this clonotype turned up many times. The chain employs TRBV7-3 and TRBJ1-6; 9 positions match TRBD1. The CDR3 contains 16 residues. Germline V lookup: CDR1 SGHTA, CDR2 FQGTGA. The V segment lost 4 bases and the J segment 6 bases; nucleotides outside the gene matches: 7. CDR3 nucleotides: TGTGCCAGCAGCTCCGGACAGGGGAATCCTAATTCACCCCTCCACTTT. It is translated as CASSSGQGNPNSPLHF.

In this sample, this clonotype turned up a few times. The V and J genes are TRBV2 and TRBJ2-7, with 11 bases fitting TRBD1. Germline lookup yields CDR1 SNHLY and CDR2 FYNNEI. This CDR3 has 14 amino acids. Trimming cost V 7 bases and J 2 bases; bases outside gene matches: 4. This CDR3 reads CASKGQGAPYEQYV. CDR3 in DNA: TGTGCCAGCAAAGGACAGGGGGCTCCCTACGAGCAGTACGTC.

The chain combines TRBV7-8 with TRBJ1-5; 8 positions match TRBD1. The germline V gene has CDR1 SGHVS and CDR2 FQNEAQ. The CDR3 covers 16 residues. After removal of 4 bases from V and 3 bases from J, the junction contained 8 bases not matched to a gene. The CDR3 DNA is TGTGCCAGCAGCTGGACAGGGCCGTCCTTCAATCAGCCCCAGCATTTT. This translates into CASSWTGPSFNQPQHF.

This clonotype was found a few times. This sequence joins TRBV30 and TRBJ1-2; 7 positions agree with TRBD1. This CDR3 region has 17 residues. V lost 2 bases and J lost 0; bases outside the gene matches: 12. Germline loops: CDR1 GTSNPN, CDR2 SVGIG (reference sequence). CDR3 sequence reads: CAWSTVRDSSSNYGYTF. CDR3 DNA sequence: TGTGCCTGGAGTACAGTCCGGGACAGTTCCTCTAACTATGGCTACACCTTC.

This clonotype showed up many times. V usage is TRBV2 and J usage is TRBJ2-1, with TRBD2 matching 8 bases. J was trimmed by 5 bases and V by 6 bases; bases with no gene match: 9. The CDR3 has 15 residues. Germline V gene sequence: CDR1 SNHLY, CDR2 FYNNEI. This CDR3 reads CASREERGSNNEQFF. Written as DNA, the CDR3 is TGTGCCAGCAGGGAGGAGCGGGGGTCTAACAATGAGCAGTTCTTC.

The J gene is TRBJ2-5, the V gene TRBV6-1; 9 bases are a match to TRBD2. The CDR3 loop spans 13 amino acids. V trimming: 7 bases; J trimming: 5 bases; junction bases outside the gene matches: 5. Per the germline V gene, CDR1 is MNHNS and CDR2 is SASEGT. The CDR3 DNA follows: TGTGCCAGCAAAAGCGGGGGGAAGGAGACCCAGTACTTC. Residues: CASKSGGKETQYF.

In this sample, this clonotype turned up many times. The J gene is TRBJ1-4, the V gene TRBV5-1; the D is unclear. Per the germline V gene, CDR1 is SGHRS and CDR2 is YFSETQ. V gave up 0 bases and J gave up 0 bases, with 6 bases separating them. This CDR3 comprises 15 residues. The CDR3 loop reads CASSLAGATNEKLFF. CDR3 nucleotide sequence: TGCGCCAGCAGCTTGGCTGGGGCAACTAATGAAAAACTGTTTTTT. Complete variable domain (other parts from reference TRBV5-1 and TRBJ1-4): KAGVTQTPRYLIKTRGQQVTLSCSPISGHRSVSWYQQTPGQGLQFLFEYFSETQRNKGNFPGRFSGRQFSNSRSEMNVSTLELGDSALYLCASSLAGATNEKLFFGSGTQLSVL.